One and the same sample provided the 10 T cell receptor beta chains below, sequenced in a study of cytomegalovirus exposure and HLA in healthy donors. Both 60 Vbeta primers and 13 Jbeta primers went into the PCR. Method: immunoSEQ multiplex PCR; TCRdb's copy keeps in-frame clones and lacks some. Of around 200,000 clones listed, about four fifths are singletons. Source material: PBMCs. The receptors here all came from a woman aged 50 to 60 in good health and CMV-seropositive.

The chain couples TRBV6-4 to TRBJ2-3; the match to TRBD2 covers 7 bases. The CDR3 runs to 15 residues. Germline loops: CDR1 MRHNA, CDR2 SNTAGT. V dropped 6 bases and J dropped 0; count of bases not matched to a gene: 6. CDR3 DNA: TGTGCCAGCAGCCCTGGACTAGTTAGCACAGATACGCAGTATTTT. It is translated as CASSPGLVSTDTQYF.

J is TRBJ1-3 and V is TRBV5-4, with unresolved D. Trimming took off 0 bases at V and 1 base at J, with 5 bases between the two ends. Per the germline V gene, CDR1 is SGHNT and CDR2 is YYREEE (reference sequence). This CDR3 has 14 amino acids. In DNA, the CDR3 is TGTGCCAGCAGCTTGGCCTTTTCTGGAAACACCATATATTTT. It codes for CASSLAFSGNTIYF. Complete variable domain (other parts from reference TRBV5-4 and TRBJ1-3): ETGVTQSPTHLIKTRGQQVTLRCSSQSGHNTVSWYQQALGQGPQFIFQYYREEENGRGNFPPRFSGLQFPNYSSELNVNALELDDSALYLCASSLAFSGNTIYFGEGSWLTVV.

The chain links TRBV11-3 to TRBJ2-5, with D possibly TRBD2 on 5 matching bases. Trimming removed 11 bases from V and 2 bases from J, with 12 bases in between. There are 12 residues in the CDR3. The germline V gene encodes CDR1 SGHNT and CDR2 YENEEA. The CDR3 spells CAGAGDQETQYF. CDR3 bases: TGTGCCGGAGCCGGGGATCAAGAGACCCAGTACTTC.

The rearrangement links TRBV19 to TRBJ1-4; 10 nucleotides align to TRBD1. CDR1 and CDR2 from the germline V gene are LNHDA and SQIVND (reference sequence). The CDR3 extends over 16 amino acids. The V and J ends lost 6 bases and 2 bases, in that order; junction bases with no gene match: 6. The CDR3 loop is CASRTGTGETNEKLFF. The CDR3 coding sequence is TGTGCCAGTAGAACAGGGACAGGGGAGACTAATGAAAAACTGTTTTTT.

V gene TRBV5-4 combines with J gene TRBJ1-2; maybe TRBD1 (5 bases). Looked up from germline, CDR1 is SGHNT and CDR2 is YYREEE (reference sequence). This CDR3 has 15 residues. V was cut by 0 bases and J by 1 base, with 10 bases left in between. The CDR3 bases are TGTGCCAGCAGCTTGGGGGGCAGAGATAACTATGGCTACACCTTC. Translated, it gives CASSLGGRDNYGYTF. The full variable domain, its missing parts supplied by reference TRBV5-4 and TRBJ1-2, is ETGVTQSPTHLIKTRGQQVTLRCSSQSGHNTVSWYQQALGQGPQFIFQYYREEENGRGNFPPRFSGLQFPNYSSELNVNALELDDSALYLCASSLGGRDNYGYTFGSGTRLTVV.

The rearrangement joins TRBV30 to TRBJ1-6; D remains ambiguous. Germline V gene sequence: CDR1 GTSNPN, CDR2 SVGIG (reference sequence). The CDR3 consists of 15 residues. V dropped 3 bases and J dropped 5 bases, with 14 bases sitting between them. CDR3 loop: CAWRTPLLDNSPLHF. As DNA, the CDR3 is TGTGCCTGGAGGACTCCGCTCCTTGATAATTCACCCCTCCACTTT. Based on the CDR3 plus reference TRBV30 and TRBJ1-6, the full variable domain is SQTIHQWPATLVQPVGSPLSLECTVEGTSNPNLYWYRQAAGRGLQLLFYSVGIGQISSEVPQNLSASRPQDRQFILSSKKLLLSDSGFYLCAWRTPLLDNSPLHFGNGTRLTVT.

The chain links TRBV5-1 to TRBJ2-5; tentatively, D is TRBD1 (6 bases). The J call could be wrong; TRBJ2-7 is a better fit for the DNA end. This CDR3 spans 15 amino acids. In germline, CDR1 is SGHRS, CDR2 YFSETQ. The DNA for the CDR3 is TGCGCCAGCAGACCACAGGGTGGGGGTTCCTACGAGCAGTACTTC. Residues: CASRPQGGGSYEQYF.

The J gene is TRBJ1-6, the V gene TRBV19; D may be TRBD1 (6 bases). The CDR3 is 12 amino acids. Germline-derived CDR1 and CDR2 are LNHDA and SQIVND (reference sequence). V was trimmed by 10 bases and J by 7 bases, leaving 11 bases between them. Here the CDR3 DNA reads TGTGCCACCAATCAGGGGAATTCACCCCTCCACTTT. It encodes CATNQGNSPLHF.

This clone was counted only a few times. The rearrangement uses TRBV10-3 and TRBJ1-2; 7 bases are a match to TRBD1. V was pared by 5 bases and J by 3 bases, with 6 bases of the junction left unmatched. Germline V gives CDR1 ENHRY, CDR2 SYGVKD. This CDR3 has 14 residues. The CDR3 sequence: CAISPTGTDYGYTF. The CDR3 coding sequence is TGTGCCATCAGTCCTACTGGGACAGACTATGGCTACACCTTC.

The gene calls are TRBV5-1 and TRBJ1-2, with 7 bases aligning to TRBD1. CDR3 length: 14 residues. The V gene end was trimmed by 0 bases and the J gene end by 4 bases; junction bases not matched to a gene: 3. Germline V lookup: CDR1 SGHRS, CDR2 YFSETQ. The CDR3 here is CASSLEGQIYGYTF. CDR3 coding DNA: TGCGCCAGCAGCTTGGAGGGACAGATCTATGGCTACACCTTC.